This is a list of T cell receptor beta chains from one sample in a study of T-cell memory formation after mild COVID-19. TCRdb reanalysed the 5' RACE reads using MiXCR and keeps one entry per CDR3 protein. Among about 90,000 distinct CDR3 sequences, approximately 16% were seen once, and the ten largest hold about 43%. The sequenced material came from PBMCs or a T cell subset sorted from them (not recorded which). The receptors originated from a young man who had mild COVID-19 (a few samples of this study predate the infection). Cell type and time point are not known. The CDR3 runs from the conserved cysteine through the conserved F or W. A D gene is named only where the DNA matches it firmly. Not every row has a clone size; where given, it reads once, few, many or a size class.

J: TRBJ1-1
D: NA
size: NA
V: TRBV6-2/TRBV6-3
CDR3: CASKNYRENTEAFF
DNA: TGTGCCAGCAAGAATTACAGGGAGAACACTGAAGCTTTCTTT

J: TRBJ2-1
D: TRBD2
size: NA
V: TRBV29-1
CDR3: CSVVTSGGAYIYEQFF
DNA: TGCAGCGTTGTAACTAGCGGGGGGGCATATATCTATGAGCAGTTCTTC

J: TRBJ2-5
D: NA
size: few
V: TRBV7-6
CDR3: CASSLGHSQTQYF
DNA: TGTGCCAGCAGCTTAGGGCATTCTCAGACCCAGTACTTC

J: TRBJ2-2
D: TRBD1
size: NA
V: TRBV29-1
CDR3: CSTYRGTGELFF
DNA: TGCAGCACGTACAGGGGCACCGGGGAGCTGTTTTTT

J: TRBJ2-5
D: TRBD1
size: few
V: TRBV5-5
CDR3: CASSLRQGGETQYF
DNA: TGTGCCAGCAGCTTGAGACAGGGTGGGGAGACCCAGTACTTC

J: TRBJ2-1
D: TRBD2
size: few
V: TRBV5-1
CDR3: CASRLAGSSYNEQFF
DNA: TGCGCCAGCAGACTAGCGGGGAGCTCCTACAATGAGCAGTTCTTC

J: TRBJ2-7
D: NA
size: few
V: TRBV6-5
CDR3: CASSHRGGSYEQYF
DNA: TGTGCCAGCAGTCACAGGGGGGGCTCCTACGAGCAGTACTTC

J: TRBJ2-1
D: NA
size: NA
V: TRBV5-1
CDR3: CASSSSRVGDSYNEQFF
DNA: TGCGCCAGCAGCTCGTCGCGCGTTGGGGACTCCTACAATGAGCAGTTCTTC

J: TRBJ1-1
D: NA
size: few
V: TRBV6-6
CDR3: CASFWGGMNTEAFF
DNA: TGTGCCAGCTTTTGGGGGGGGATGAACACTGAAGCTTTCTTT

J: TRBJ1-6
D: NA
size: NA
V: TRBV27
CDR3: CASSYSGLYSPLHF
DNA: TGTGCCAGCAGTTACTCAGGCCTATACTCACCCCTCCACTTT

J: TRBJ1-2
D: NA
size: NA
V: TRBV21-1
CDR3: CASSNWASPNYGYTF
DNA: TGTGCCAGCAGCAATTGGGCCAGCCCCAACTATGGCTACACCTTC

J: TRBJ2-1
D: NA
size: few
V: TRBV29-1
CDR3: CSAGGNEQFF
DNA: TGCAGCGCAGGGGGGAATGAGCAGTTCTTC

J: TRBJ1-6
D: TRBD1
size: few
V: TRBV5-5
CDR3: CASSSRGGNSPLHF
DNA: TGTGCCAGCAGCTCCAGGGGGGGGAATTCACCCCTCCACTTT

J: TRBJ2-1
D: TRBD1
size: few
V: TRBV7-9
CDR3: CAEIDGQDSYNEQFF
DNA: TGTGCCGAAATAGACGGACAGGATTCCTACAATGAGCAGTTCTTC

J: TRBJ1-1
D: NA
size: NA
V: TRBV9
CDR3: CASSPEGEPAETEAFF
DNA: TGTGCCAGCAGCCCGGAGGGGGAGCCGGCGGAAACTGAAGCTTTCTTT

J: TRBJ2-1
D: TRBD2
size: many
V: TRBV4-1
CDR3: CASSQDKSSGGYNEQFF
DNA: TGCGCCAGCAGCCAAGATAAAAGTAGCGGGGGCTACAATGAGCAGTTCTTC

J: TRBJ2-1
D: NA
size: many
V: TRBV5-1
CDR3: CASGRISYNEQFF
DNA: TGCGCCAGCGGGCGGATTTCCTACAATGAGCAGTTCTTC

J: TRBJ2-7
D: NA
size: few
V: TRBV7-2
CDR3: CASSTAVTYEQYF
DNA: TGTGCCAGCAGCACTGCGGTCACATACGAGCAGTACTTC

J: TRBJ1-5
D: TRBD1
size: few
V: TRBV4-1
CDR3: CASSQVQGEAQPQHF
DNA: TGCGCCAGCAGCCAAGTGCAGGGGGAGGCTCAGCCCCAGCATTTT

J: TRBJ2-1
D: NA
size: NA
V: TRBV27
CDR3: CASSLDSLGGRNEQFF
DNA: TGTGCCAGCAGTCTAGACTCGCTTGGGGGCAGGAATGAGCAGTTCTTC

J: TRBJ2-7
D: TRBD2
size: NA
V: TRBV6-5
CDR3: CASSYHPMVWLAAGEQYF
DNA: TGTGCCAGCAGTTACCACCCTATGGTTTGGCTAGCGGCCGGCGAGCAGTACTTC

J: TRBJ1-5
D: TRBD1
size: few
V: TRBV6-2/TRBV6-3
CDR3: CASSPDRGSNQPQHF
DNA: TGTGCCAGCAGCCCTGACAGGGGGAGCAATCAGCCCCAGCATTTT

J: TRBJ2-2
D: NA
size: few
V: TRBV7-9
CDR3: CASSLLGSGELFF
DNA: TGTGCCAGCAGCTTACTAGGGTCCGGGGAGCTGTTTTTT

J: TRBJ2-5
D: TRBD2
size: few
V: TRBV7-8
CDR3: CASSSGLAGALETQYF
DNA: TGTGCCAGCAGCTCAGGACTAGCGGGGGCTTTAGAGACCCAGTACTTC

J: TRBJ2-5
D: NA
size: NA
V: TRBV11-2
CDR3: CASSLEVGGPQETQYF
DNA: TGTGCCAGCAGCTTAGAAGTAGGGGGTCCTCAAGAGACCCAGTACTTC

J: TRBJ2-5
D: NA
size: NA
V: TRBV6-2/TRBV6-3
CDR3: CASSYSPDSLRETQYF
DNA: TGTGCCAGCAGTTACTCACCGGACAGTCTTAGAGAGACCCAGTACTTC

J: TRBJ2-5
D: NA
size: few
V: TRBV12-3/TRBV12-4
CDR3: CASSSPMGGETQYF
DNA: TGTGCCAGCAGCTCGCCAATGGGTGGGGAGACCCAGTACTTC

J: TRBJ2-7
D: NA
size: many
V: TRBV5-5
CDR3: CASSLLGSSYEQYF
DNA: TGTGCCAGCAGCTTGCTCGGTAGCTCCTACGAGCAGTACTTC

J: TRBJ2-7
D: NA
size: few
V: TRBV11-2
CDR3: CASSLLMNSAYEQYF
DNA: TGTGCCAGCAGCTTATTGATGAACTCTGCCTACGAGCAGTACTTC

J: TRBJ1-3
D: TRBD1
size: few
V: TRBV4-3
CDR3: CASSPRQGPGNTIYF
DNA: TGCGCCAGCAGCCCTCGACAGGGACCCGGAAACACCATATATTTT

J: TRBJ2-7
D: TRBD2
size: NA
V: TRBV4-2
CDR3: CASSSGSGGVYEQYF
DNA: TGTGCCAGCAGCTCAGGGAGCGGGGGGGTCTACGAGCAGTACTTC

J: TRBJ1-3
D: NA
size: few
V: TRBV4-3
CDR3: CASSQDQSLSGNTIYF
DNA: TGCGCCAGCAGCCAAGACCAGTCTCTCTCTGGAAACACCATATATTTT

J: TRBJ1-3
D: NA
size: few
V: TRBV5-6
CDR3: CASSLSGVPGNTIYF
DNA: TGTGCCAGCAGCTTGTCAGGGGTTCCCGGAAACACCATATATTTT

J: TRBJ1-1
D: NA
size: NA
V: TRBV12-3/TRBV12-4
CDR3: CASSLVGITEAFF
DNA: TGTGCCAGCAGTTTAGTGGGAATCACTGAAGCTTTCTTT

J: TRBJ2-2
D: NA
size: few
V: TRBV9
CDR3: CASSVGLRGETHTNTGELFF
DNA: TGTGCCAGCAGCGTAGGGCTAAGGGGGGAGACTCACACGAACACCGGGGAGCTGTTTTTT

J: TRBJ2-7
D: NA
size: NA
V: TRBV5-4
CDR3: CASSLGDIPYEQYF
DNA: TGTGCCAGCAGCTTGGGGGACATCCCCTACGAGCAGTACTTC

J: TRBJ2-1
D: TRBD1
size: NA
V: TRBV27
CDR3: CASSSTGFNEQFF
DNA: TGTGCCAGCAGTTCGACAGGGTTTAATGAGCAGTTCTTC

J: TRBJ2-3
D: NA
size: few
V: TRBV11-2
CDR3: CASSYGKFSTDTQYF
DNA: TGTGCCAGCAGCTACGGCAAGTTTAGCACAGATACGCAGTATTTT

J: TRBJ1-5
D: NA
size: NA
V: TRBV29-1
CDR3: CSVTLGGANQPQHF
DNA: TGCAGCGTTACTCTAGGAGGGGCCAATCAGCCCCAGCATTTT

J: TRBJ2-7
D: NA
size: few
V: TRBV29-1
CDR3: CSVGNGYYEQYF
DNA: TGCAGCGTTGGAAACGGGTACTACGAGCAGTACTTC

J: TRBJ2-5
D: NA
size: NA
V: TRBV27
CDR3: CASSLWGGEGETQYF
DNA: TGTGCCAGCAGTTTGTGGGGGGGCGAAGGAGAGACCCAGTACTTC

J: TRBJ1-2
D: NA
size: NA
V: TRBV6-5
CDR3: CASRIPGGGNYGYTF
DNA: TGTGCCAGCAGGATTCCCGGCGGGGGGAACTATGGCTACACCTTC

J: TRBJ2-5
D: NA
size: few
V: TRBV5-1
CDR3: CASSSHPGTQETQYF
DNA: TGCGCCAGCAGCTCCCACCCGGGGACCCAAGAGACCCAGTACTTC

J: TRBJ2-3
D: NA
size: NA
V: TRBV11-2
CDR3: CASSFGPVPDTQYF
DNA: TGTGCCAGCAGCTTTGGCCCCGTCCCAGATACGCAGTATTTT

J: TRBJ2-7
D: NA
size: many
V: TRBV5-1
CDR3: CASSLEAGGTYEQYF
DNA: TGCGCCAGCAGCTTGGAGGCAGGGGGGACCTACGAGCAGTACTTC

J: TRBJ1-2
D: TRBD1
size: NA
V: TRBV2
CDR3: CASRDKGARGYTF
DNA: TGTGCCAGCAGGGACAAGGGGGCGCGAGGCTACACCTTC